This T cell receptor (beta chain) was sequenced during a study of graft-versus-host responses after intestinal transplantation. Study-wide background: All recipients were given anti-thymocyte globulin induction, and tacrolimus and steroids were then administered for roughly three years.

Method: immunoSEQ multiplex PCR; TCRdb's copy keeps in-frame clones and lacks some. This table has approximately 71,000 clones, 80% to 90% appearing once. Concerning this clone itself: Its antigen is not known.

V was shortened by 5 bases and J by 2 bases, with 22 bases between the two germline ends. This CDR3 spans 17 amino acids. CDR1 is LNHDA and CDR2 is SQIVND in the germline V gene (reference sequence). Whole-study results and caveats: There were GvH clones found in recipient marrow, and some of them appeared first in ileum or blood.

The rearrangement joins TRBV19 to TRBJ2-7; TRBD1 is a possible D gene (7 bases). The sequenced sample was unstimulated CD8+ T cells sorted from spleen or lymph node cells, obtained before intestinal transplant. This receptor was obtained from a human donor who received an intestinal transplant. The CDR3 region is CASSLTGEDSYAYEQYF. The CDR3 DNA reads as TGTGCCAGTAGTCTCACAGGGGAGGACTCATACGCCTACGAGCAGTACTTC.